These 29 T cell receptor beta chains share one sample of origin, sequenced in a study of CD8 T cells in ankylosing spondylitis. The study, taken as a whole, reports: Blood from ankylosing spondylitis patients appeared to carry a characteristic roughly eight-variant TCR beta motif.

TCRdb reprocessed the 5' RACE reads with MiXCR, giving one entry per CDR3 protein. Altogether more than 400,000 distinct CDR3 sequences are present, about 5.4% being singletons, with the ten largest covering around 3.6%. These receptors are not linked to any known antigen. The source material was blood, either unsorted or a sorted T cell fraction (not recorded which). These receptors came from a male donor with ankylosing spondylitis.

The chain is built from TRBV6-6 and TRBJ1-5; no firm D call. Trimming removed 8 bases from V and 5 bases from J, with 13 bases in between. Germline V gives CDR1 MNHNY, CDR2 SVGAGI (reference sequence). The CDR3 extends over 13 amino acids. This CDR3 reads CASAIDGYQPQHF. CDR3 nucleotide sequence: TGTGCCAGCGCAATCGACGGGTATCAGCCCCAGCATTTT.

This clonotype was observed at least ten times. The chain links TRBV7-2 to TRBJ2-6, with a tentative D call TRBD1 (6 bases). V lost 8 bases, J lost 0 bases, and 14 bases lay in between. From germline, CDR1 is SGHTA and CDR2 FQGNSA. The CDR3 is made up of 16 amino acids. CDR3 sequence reads: CASETRTASGANVLTF. The DNA of the CDR3 is TGTGCCAGCGAGACAAGGACAGCCTCTGGGGCCAACGTCCTGACTTTC.

The chain employs TRBV20-1 and TRBJ1-1, with D tentatively TRBD1 (6 bases). The CDR3 spans 14 residues. Germline CDR1 DFQATT, CDR2 SNEGSKA (reference sequence). V lost 0 bases and J 5 bases, leaving 13 bases between the germline ends. The CDR3 bases are TGCAGTGCTAGAGAGGGGAACAGGGCAACTGAAGCTTTCTTT. As protein: CSAREGNRATEAFF.

This clonotype was detected a few times. V and J are TRBV5-1 and TRBJ2-5; D tentatively fits TRBD1 or TRBD2 (5 bases each). The V end was cut by 7 bases, the J end by 5 bases, with 18 bases between. Germline V lookup: CDR1 SGHRS, CDR2 YFSETQ. This CDR3 has 14 amino acids. CDR3 bases: TGCGCCAGCTCAGGAGGACATGCCCTGGAGACCCAGTACTTC. Translation gives CASSGGHALETQYF.

This clonotype was seen at least ten times. This chain links TRBV5-1 with TRBJ2-3; D call uncertain. Trimming cost V 4 bases and J 2 bases, with 20 bases left between them. There are 17 residues in the CDR3. Germline assignment: CDR1 SGHRS and CDR2 YFSETQ. The chain's CDR3 is CASSPYGPGYDTDTQYF. The CDR3 region has the DNA TGCGCCAGCAGCCCGTATGGACCGGGCTATGACACAGATACGCAGTATTTT.

This clonotype was observed at least ten times. One junction end disagrees with the germline gene, perhaps due to a read error. The chain couples TRBV6-5 to TRBJ2-6; D gene unclear. The CDR3 runs 15 residues. Germline CDR1 and CDR2: MNHEY and SVGAGI. CDR3 DNA sequence: TGTGCCAGCAGTTACTCGGGTGCTGGAGCCAACGTCCTGACTTTC. Translating gives CASSYSGAGANVLTF.

This clonotype was seen repeatedly, ten times or more. V is TRBV5-6 and J is TRBJ1-3, with D perhaps matching TRBD1 (5 bases). The CDR3 totals 14 residues. CDR1 is SGHDT and CDR2 is YYEEEE in the germline V gene. Trimming stripped 1 base from V and 4 bases from J, with 9 bases between. The CDR3 sequence: CASSLSGRGNTIYF. The CDR3 DNA follows: TGTGCCAGCAGCTTGTCAGGGCGCGGAAACACCATATATTTT.

In its sample, this clonotype was seen many times. V is TRBV5-1 and J is TRBJ2-1; 7 bases are a match to TRBD2. CDR1 and CDR2 from the germline V gene are SGHRS and YFSETQ. V lost 1 base and J lost 6; bases outside the gene matches: 7. The CDR3 has 15 amino acids. This CDR3 is CASSLTLAALNEQFF. The CDR3 nucleotides read TGCGCCAGCAGCTTGACCCTAGCGGCCCTCAATGAGCAGTTCTTC.

This clonotype came up many times. This rearrangement joins TRBV6-1 to TRBJ2-7, with D uncertain. The CDR3 consists of 15 residues. V was pared by 5 bases and J by 3 bases, with 17 bases between. Germline lookup yields CDR1 MNHNS and CDR2 SASEGT. The CDR3 DNA is TGTGCCAGCAGTCGCCGGGTGGGTCTCGGCTACGAGCAGTACTTC. It specifies CASSRRVGLGYEQYF.

This chain links TRBV12-3 or TRBV12-4 with TRBJ1-2; the D is unclear. The germline V and J ends were trimmed by 7 bases and 4 bases, with 16 bases remaining between them. The CDR3 covers 14 residues. The chain's CDR3 is CASTALPAFYGYTF. The CDR3 region has the DNA TGTGCCAGCACCGCTCTCCCGGCCTTCTATGGCTACACCTTC.

This clonotype was counted a few times. The chain couples TRBV2 to TRBJ1-1; no clear D. Germline V lookup: CDR1 SNHLY, CDR2 FYNNEI. CDR3 size: 14 residues. Trimming removed 2 bases at V and 1 base at J, with 8 bases between. The CDR3 coding sequence is TGTGCCAGCAGTGAATGGGCCGCGAACACTGAAGCTTTCTTT. Amino acid sequence: CASSEWAANTEAFF.

Note on this clonotype: A far larger clone lies a single base away; this is likely a read error. The rearrangement joins TRBV7-9 to TRBJ2-5, with 7 positions matching TRBD2. The CDR3 covers 12 residues. Germline V lookup: CDR1 SEHNR, CDR2 FQNEAQ (reference sequence). CDR3 protein: CASSRGEETLYF. CDR3 DNA sequence: TGTGCCAGCAGCCGGGGGGAGGAGACCCTGTACTTC.

The sample holds a few counts of this clonotype. The rearrangement links TRBV7-8 to TRBJ2-5; 10 bases match TRBD2. The CDR3 runs to 18 residues. Germline assignment: CDR1 SGHVS and CDR2 FQNEAQ. V dropped 1 base and J dropped 2; count of bases not matched to a gene: 10. DNA of the CDR3: TGTGCCAGCAGCTTAGAAAGGGGACTAGCGAACCTACAAGAGACCCAGTACTTC. This sequence encodes CASSLERGLANLQETQYF.

The chain links TRBV4-1 to TRBJ1-2; 10 bases match TRBD1. Germline V lookup: CDR1 MGHRA, CDR2 YSYEKL. The CDR3 is 15 amino acids. After removal of 4 bases from V and 4 bases from J, the junction contained 6 bases not matched to a gene. The CDR3 DNA is TGCGCCAGCAGCCCGACAGGGGGCCAGGGCTATGGCTACACCTTC. Amino acid sequence: CASSPTGGQGYGYTF.

This clonotype was seen ten or more times. The rearrangement uses TRBV29-1 and TRBJ1-5, with D tentatively TRBD1 (6 bases). CDR3 length equals 13 residues. The germline V and J ends were trimmed by 4 bases and 1 base, with 8 bases remaining between them. Germline CDR1 and CDR2: SQVTM and ANQGSEA. The CDR3 sequence is CSVGGGSNQPQHF. CDR3 bases: TGCAGCGTTGGAGGGGGGAGCAATCAGCCCCAGCATTTT.

This clonotype was recorded many times. This chain joins TRBV29-1 and TRBJ2-2; possibly TRBD1 or TRBD2 for D (6 bases each). Germline CDR1 is SQVTM and CDR2 is ANQGSEA. The CDR3 is 14 amino acids. Trimming stripped 5 bases from V and 4 bases from J, with 14 bases between. This CDR3 is CSVLGGTGTGELFF. The CDR3 nucleotides are TGCAGCGTTTTAGGGGGGACGGGCACCGGGGAGCTGTTTTTT.

This clonotype has ten or more counts. The rearrangement joins TRBV27 to TRBJ1-6, with D tentatively TRBD1 (6 bases). The CDR3 consists of 13 residues. Germline V gives CDR1 MNHEY, CDR2 SMNVEV (reference sequence). V was pared by 3 bases and J by 10 bases, with 10 bases between. In nucleotides, the CDR3 is TGTGCCAGCAGTTTCACAGGGCGGTCACCCCTCCACTTT. This gives the protein CASSFTGRSPLHF.

This clonotype was recorded many times. This chain connects TRBV5-1 to TRBJ1-3; unclear D gene. The V gene's germline CDR1 is SGHRS and CDR2 YFSETQ. V dropped 0 bases and J dropped 0 bases, with 10 bases sitting between them. The CDR3 contains 16 residues. For the CDR3, the DNA is TGCGCCAGCAGCTTGGGTCGGCCGAGCTCTGGAAACACCATATATTTT. Its protein product is CASSLGRPSSGNTIYF.

The table lists this clonotype with many counts. V gene TRBV7-2 combines with J gene TRBJ1-1; no clear D. V was shortened by 7 bases and J by 4 bases, with 16 bases between the two germline ends. CDR1 is SGHTA, CDR2 FQGNSA, per germline. This CDR3 comprises 14 residues. CDR3 nucleotide sequence: TGTGCCAGCACCTGGAGGACGGGCCTCACTGAAGCTTTCTTT. The encoded protein is CASTWRTGLTEAFF.

J is TRBJ2-3 and V is TRBV18, with D possibly matching TRBD1 (6 bases). The CDR3 contains 14 residues. The ends were cut back, 2 bases at V and 5 bases at J, with 11 bases in the middle. The germline gives CDR1 KGHSH, CDR2 LQKENI. CDR3 sequence reads: CASSPTGSRDTQYF. CDR3 coding DNA: TGTGCCAGCTCACCAACAGGGTCAAGAGATACGCAGTATTTT.

As regards this clonotype: Compared with germline, one end of the junction differs, possibly owing to a read error. CDR3 amino acids: CARSPGLLCWDTF. The CDR3 bases are TGTGCCAGGAGCCCCGGGCTCCTCTGCTGGGACACCTTC. V is TRBV4-2 and J is TRBJ1-2; D gene uncertain. The CDR3 has 13 amino acids. Germline V gene sequence: CDR1 LGHNA, CDR2 YNFKEQ.

The table lists this clonotype with many counts. V and J are TRBV6-1 and TRBJ2-1; 8 nucleotides align to TRBD2. The V gene end was trimmed by 7 bases and the J gene end by 1 base; junction bases not matched to a gene: 3. There are 14 residues in the CDR3. Germline CDR1 and CDR2: MNHNS and SASEGT. The chain's CDR3 is CASTTGGSYNEQFF. CDR3 DNA: TGTGCCAGCACGACGGGGGGGTCCTACAATGAGCAGTTCTTC.

Ten or more counts support this clonotype. The V gene is TRBV28, the J gene TRBJ2-2, with D perhaps TRBD1 (6 bases). Germline assignment: CDR1 MDHEN and CDR2 SYDVKM. This CDR3 is 16 amino acids long. V was cut by 8 bases and J by 1 base, with 17 bases left in between. The CDR3 is CASRNRDGVNTGELFF. The DNA of the CDR3 is TGTGCCAGCCGCAACAGGGATGGTGTGAACACCGGGGAGCTGTTTTTT.

This clonotype was counted ten times or more. The chain uses TRBV20-1 and TRBJ2-3; D remains unclear. The germline gives CDR1 DFQATT, CDR2 SNEGSKA (reference sequence). The CDR3 is 11 amino acids. Trimming left V 3 bases short and J 9 bases short, with 10 bases between. CDR3 protein: CSARALPTQYF. CDR3 nucleotide sequence: TGCAGTGCTAGGGCGCTTCCGACGCAGTATTTT.

This clonotype was detected many times. The gene calls are TRBV20-1 and TRBJ2-5; no reliable D call. This CDR3 has 12 residues. V was clipped by 0 bases and J by 5 bases, with 7 bases between them. Germline loops: CDR1 DFQATT, CDR2 SNEGSKA (reference sequence). The CDR3 DNA is TGCAGTGCTAGAGATCGGGCCGAGACCCAGTACTTC. As protein: CSARDRAETQYF.

This clonotype was detected ten times or more. This chain uses TRBV4-3 with TRBJ1-2, with a possible D match to TRBD1 (6 bases). Germline CDR1 LGHNA, CDR2 YSLEER. Trimming stripped 1 base from V and 2 bases from J, with 14 bases between. The CDR3 contains 16 residues. Here the CDR3 reads CASSQASGGGNYGYTF. CDR3 nucleotide sequence: TGCGCCAGCAGCCAAGCGTCCGGGGGCGGGAACTATGGCTACACCTTC.

This clonotype has more than one count but fewer than ten. The V call is TRBV10-3, the J call TRBJ2-2; 8 nucleotides agree with TRBD2. The CDR3 runs 14 residues. Looked up from germline, CDR1 is ENHRY and CDR2 is SYGVKD. With 10 bases clipped from V and 1 base from J, the junction kept 5 bases outside the gene matches. The CDR3 bases are TGTGCCACGGGGGGGGAAGAGAACACCGGGGAGCTGTTTTTT. Translating it yields CATGGEENTGELFF.

This clonotype was observed at least ten times. This chain connects TRBV30 to TRBJ1-5, with 7 bases fitting TRBD1. The trim removed 4 bases at V and 6 bases at J, leaving 12 bases unmatched. Germline V gene data show CDR1 as GTSNPN and CDR2 as SVGIG (reference sequence). CDR3 length: 15 amino acids. In nucleotides, the CDR3 is TGTGCCTGGACCTTAGCGACAGGGAGCCGTCAGCCCCAGCATTTT. It yields the protein CAWTLATGSRQPQHF.

This clonotype has ten or more counts. The gene calls are TRBV5-1 and TRBJ1-3, with D possibly TRBD1 on 5 matching bases. Germline loops: CDR1 SGHRS, CDR2 YFSETQ. The CDR3 extends over 18 amino acids. Between the trimmed V and J ends, which lost 4 bases and 0 bases, there was a span of 20 bases. CDR3 nucleotide sequence: TGCGCCAGCAGCCACGAGGGGCCGGGGCTCATCTCTGGAAACACCATATATTTT. Its translation: CASSHEGPGLISGNTIYF. Full variable domain (remainder filled in from reference TRBV5-1 and TRBJ1-3): KAGVTQTPRYLIKTRGQQVTLSCSPISGHRSVSWYQQTPGQGLQFLFEYFSETQRNKGNFPGRFSGRQFSNSRSEMNVSTLELGDSALYLCASSHEGPGLISGNTIYFGEGSWLTVV.